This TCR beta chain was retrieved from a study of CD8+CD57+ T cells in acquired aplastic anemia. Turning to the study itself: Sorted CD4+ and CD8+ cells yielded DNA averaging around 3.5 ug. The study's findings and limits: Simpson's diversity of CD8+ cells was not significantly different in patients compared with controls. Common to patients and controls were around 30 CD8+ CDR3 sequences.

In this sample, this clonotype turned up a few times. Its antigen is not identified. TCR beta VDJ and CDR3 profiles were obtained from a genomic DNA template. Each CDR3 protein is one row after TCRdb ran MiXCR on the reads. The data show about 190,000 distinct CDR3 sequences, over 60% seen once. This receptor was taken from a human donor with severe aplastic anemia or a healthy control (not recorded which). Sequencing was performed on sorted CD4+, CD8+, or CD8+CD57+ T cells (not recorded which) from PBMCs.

This CDR3 is CATSRTENTEAFF. The CDR3 coding sequence is TGTGCCACCAGCAGGACGGAGAACACTGAAGCTTTCTTT. This chain joins TRBV15 and TRBJ1-1; no clear D. Per germline, CDR1 LNHNV and CDR2 YYDKDF (reference sequence). CDR3 length equals 13 residues. V shed 3 bases and J shed 1 base, with 6 bases lying between them.